A single sample gave rise to the 24 T cell receptor beta chains below, sequenced in a study of cytomegalovirus exposure and HLA in healthy donors. The protocol was immunoSEQ multiplex PCR, while the TCRdb copy is restricted to in-frame clones and leaves out a portion. The data show approximately 160,000 clones, 84% seen once. Sequenced material: PBMCs. These receptors all come from a man aged 25-45 years in good health and CMV-seropositive.

The V gene is TRBV10-2, the J gene TRBJ1-2, with 7 bases fitting TRBD1. V gave up 1 base and J gave up 8 bases; unmatched junction bases: 16. Germline lookup yields CDR1 WSHSY and CDR2 SAAADI. There are 17 residues in the CDR3. The CDR3 loop is CASSEWLTGADLRGYTF. The CDR3 region has the DNA TGCGCCAGCAGTGAGTGGTTAACAGGGGCCGATCTTAGGGGCTACACCTTC.

The V gene is TRBV30, the J gene TRBJ1-2; no reliable D call. The V end was cut by 0 bases, the J end by 6 bases, with 17 bases between. The CDR3 consists of 15 residues. CDR1 GTSNPN and CDR2 SVGIG come from the germline V gene (reference sequence). The CDR3 sequence is CAWSVPGKSVDGYTF. In DNA form, the CDR3 reads TGTGCCTGGAGTGTACCCGGGAAATCGGTAGATGGCTACACCTTC.

The V and J genes are TRBV18 and TRBJ1-5; 11 bases line up with TRBD1. Germline V gene lookup returns CDR1 KGHSH and CDR2 LQKENI. V was pared by 3 bases and J by 16 bases, with 5 bases of the junction left unmatched. The CDR3 consists of 12 residues. The CDR3 spells CASSPGTGGKHF. The CDR3 nucleotides are TGTGCCAGCTCACCCGGGACAGGGGGAAAACATTTT.

The J gene is TRBJ2-7, the V gene TRBV10-3, with D possibly TRBD1 on 5 matching bases. CDR1 and CDR2 (germline): ENHRY, SYGVKD. CDR3 size: 13 residues. V lost 4 bases, J lost 2 bases, and 9 bases lay in between. CDR3 protein: CAISVDNPYEQYF. CDR3 nucleotide sequence: TGTGCCATCAGTGTGGACAACCCCTACGAGCAGTACTTC.

The gene calls are TRBV5-1 and TRBJ1-6; 10 bases are a match to TRBD1. The germline gives CDR1 SGHRS, CDR2 YFSETQ. This CDR3 has 15 amino acids. V trimming: 4 bases; J trimming: 8 bases; junction bases outside the gene matches: 6. DNA of the CDR3: TGCGCCAGCAGCAGGGACAGGGGTTGGGATTCACCCCTCCACTTT. Translated: CASSRDRGWDSPLHF.

The gene calls are TRBV5-1 and TRBJ2-5, with D tentatively TRBD2 (5 bases). V gave up 5 bases and J gave up 4 bases, with 15 bases separating them. Germline V lookup: CDR1 SGHRS, CDR2 YFSETQ. The CDR3 runs 14 residues. CDR3 in amino acids: CASRPTPGGETQYF. The CDR3 DNA reads TGCGCCAGCAGACCGACACCTGGAGGAGAGACCCAGTACTTC.

V gene TRBV7-2 combines with J gene TRBJ1-1; no definite D call. V was cut by 5 bases and J by 0 bases, with 10 bases left in between. The CDR3 has 14 amino acids. Germline V gives CDR1 SGHTA, CDR2 FQGNSA. The CDR3 region has the DNA TGTGCCAGCAGCCCTAGTGTAATGAACACTGAAGCTTTCTTT. It specifies CASSPSVMNTEAFF.

CDR3 nucleotides: TGTGCCAGCAAGGGAGGAGGCAAGCAGTTCTTC. This sequence encodes CASKGGGKQFF. The chain employs TRBV14 and TRBJ2-1; D is possibly TRBD2 (6 bases). This CDR3 has 11 residues. The V gene lost 7 bases and the J gene lost 11 bases, with 12 bases spanning the gap. Germline CDR1 and CDR2: SGHDN and FVKESK. The full variable domain, its missing parts supplied by reference TRBV14 and TRBJ2-1, is EAGVTQFPSHSVIEKGQTVTLRCDPISGHDNLYWYRRVMGKEIKFLLHFVKESKQDESGMPNNRFLAERTGGTYSTLKVQPAELEDSGVYFCASKGGGKQFFGPGTRLTVL.

V is TRBV29-1 and J is TRBJ1-2; TRBD1 aligns across 7 bases. This CDR3 has 16 amino acids. The germline gives CDR1 SQVTM, CDR2 ANQGSEA. Trimming took 0 bases from V and 8 from J; bases not matched to a gene: 15. Written as DNA, the CDR3 is TGCAGCGTTGAAGAGCAAGGGGGCCGGTGGAGTCGGGGCTACACCTTC. This codes for CSVEEQGGRWSRGYTF.

The V gene is TRBV28, the J gene TRBJ2-3, with 9 bases identical to TRBD2. The CDR3 runs to 15 residues. The germline gives CDR1 MDHEN, CDR2 SYDVKM. V shed 2 bases, J shed 5 bases, and the junction held 5 bases outside the gene matches. The CDR3 DNA follows: TGTGCCAGCAGTTTAGCTAGCGGGACCGGAGATACGCAGTATTTT. This codes for CASSLASGTGDTQYF.

The chain joins TRBV9 to TRBJ2-7; D is possibly TRBD1 (6 bases). This CDR3 contains 12 residues. The ends were cut back, 4 bases at V and 6 bases at J, with 11 bases in the middle. CDR1 is SGDLS, CDR2 YYNGEE, per germline. For the CDR3, the DNA is TGTGCCAGCAGCTCAACAGGGAGCGAGCAGTACTTC. This gives the protein CASSSTGSEQYF.

V gene TRBV28 combines with J gene TRBJ2-6; 11 bases are a match to TRBD1. Germline lookup yields CDR1 MDHEN and CDR2 SYDVKM. The V segment lost 5 bases and the J segment 3 bases; nucleotides outside the gene matches: 6. The CDR3 sequence is 17 residues long. In nucleotides, the CDR3 is TGTGCCAGCAGTCCCGGGACAGGGGGTAGTGGGGCCAACGTCCTGACTTTC. This sequence encodes CASSPGTGGSGANVLTF.

The chain uses TRBV2 and TRBJ1-2; 7 positions agree with TRBD1. V gave up 6 bases and J gave up 5 bases; unmatched junction bases: 9. The germline CDR1 and CDR2 sequences are SNHLY and FYNNEI. The CDR3 is 14 residues long. The chain's CDR3 is CASRLTGPAYGYTF. In DNA form, the CDR3 reads TGTGCCAGCAGACTGACAGGGCCGGCGTATGGCTACACCTTC.

The genes are TRBV7-2 and TRBJ2-7; 7 positions match TRBD2. In germline, CDR1 is SGHTA, CDR2 FQGNSA. Losses at the gene ends were 5 bases for V and 2 bases for J; bases not matched to a gene: 6. The CDR3 contains 14 residues. The CDR3: CASSGRGFAYEQYF. The CDR3 nucleotides read TGTGCCAGCAGCGGGCGGGGGTTTGCCTACGAGCAGTACTTC.

This chain joins TRBV18 and TRBJ2-7; possible D gene TRBD1, 5 bases. This CDR3 contains 13 residues. Germline V gene lookup returns CDR1 KGHSH and CDR2 LQKENI. Deletions cut 2 bases from V and 3 bases from J, with 8 bases between. The DNA for the CDR3 is TGTGCCAGCTCACCAAGGGGTGGCTACGAGCAGTACTTC. Residues: CASSPRGGYEQYF.

A few counts support this clone. V gene TRBV9 combines with J gene TRBJ1-1, with a tentative D call TRBD1 (5 bases). Germline CDR1 reads SGDLS; CDR2 reads YYNGEE. V shed 4 bases and J shed 7 bases, with 14 bases lying between them. This CDR3 has 13 amino acids. The CDR3 is CASSPRGSGEAFF. The CDR3 DNA reads as TGTGCCAGCAGCCCAAGGGGTTCGGGTGAAGCTTTCTTT.

V is TRBV6-1 and J is TRBJ2-7; TRBD2 matches at 9 bases. V dropped 4 bases and J dropped 2; count of bases not matched to a gene: 0. The CDR3 extends over 13 amino acids. In germline, CDR1 is MNHNS, CDR2 SASEGT. The CDR3 nucleotides are TGTGCCAGCAGTGGACTAGCGGCCTACGAGCAGTACTTC. Encoded protein: CASSGLAAYEQYF.

V is TRBV4-1 and J is TRBJ1-5, with a tentative D call TRBD1 (5 bases). The CDR3 is 18 amino acids. With 0 bases removed from V and 0 bases from J, the gap between germline ends came to 15 bases. Looked up from germline, CDR1 is MGHRA and CDR2 is YSYEKL. CDR3 residues: CASSQDITGYYSNQPQHF. DNA of the CDR3: TGCGCCAGCAGCCAAGATATAACAGGCTATTATAGCAATCAGCCCCAGCATTTT.

The chain couples TRBV30 to TRBJ1-4; the D gene is possibly TRBD1 (5 bases). CDR1 is GTSNPN and CDR2 is SVGIG in the germline V gene (reference sequence). Between the trimmed V and J ends, which lost 3 bases and 0 bases, there was a span of 14 bases. The CDR3 runs to 16 residues. In nucleotides, the CDR3 is TGTGCCTGGAGCAATCTGGGGGGGACAACTAATGAAAAACTGTTTTTT. Encoded protein: CAWSNLGGTTNEKLFF.

This clone appeared a few times. This chain connects TRBV5-1 to TRBJ2-3, with 15 bases matching TRBD2. Trimming cost V 4 bases and J 5 bases; bases outside gene matches: 11. Germline CDR1 and CDR2: SGHRS and YFSETQ. This CDR3 is 18 amino acids long. The CDR3 sequence is CASSTGTSGGQHQDTQYF. In DNA form, the CDR3 reads TGCGCCAGCAGCACCGGGACTAGCGGGGGGCAGCATCAAGATACGCAGTATTTT.

CDR3 bases: TGTGCCAGCGGTACAACGGGACGGGACGAGCGGGACACCTACGAGCAGTACTTC. Translated: CASGTTGRDERDTYEQYF. The chain employs TRBV27 and TRBJ2-7, with D tentatively TRBD2 (7 bases). CDR1 is MNHEY, CDR2 SMNVEV, per germline (reference sequence). Trimming pared 8 bases from V and 2 bases from J, leaving 28 bases between. The length of the CDR3 is 18 residues.

The genes are TRBV9 and TRBJ2-5; possible D gene TRBD2, 5 bases. Trimming pared 1 base from V and 5 bases from J, leaving 12 bases between. The CDR3 length is 14 residues. Germline-derived CDR1 and CDR2 are SGDLS and YYNGEE. The DNA of the CDR3 is TGTGCCAGCAGCGTATATGGAGGTTCGGAGACCCAGTACTTC. Protein product: CASSVYGGSETQYF. Looking up the rest from reference TRBV9 and TRBJ2-5 gives the full variable domain: DSGVTQTPKHLITATGQRVTLRCSPRSGDLSVYWYQQSLDQGLQFLIQYYNGEERAKGNILERFSAQQFPDLHSELNLSSLELGDSALYFCASSVYGGSETQYFGPGTRLLVL.

Only a few counts were recorded for this clone. The chain joins TRBV10-1 to TRBJ2-2, with D perhaps matching TRBD1 (6 bases). Germline CDR1 is WNHNN and CDR2 is SYGVQD (reference sequence). The V end lost 8 bases, the J end lost 4 bases, and 14 bases lay between the germline ends. There are 14 residues in the CDR3. Here the CDR3 DNA reads TGCGCCAGCCAGGCGGTACAGGGCACCGGGGAGCTGTTTTTT. Protein: CASQAVQGTGELFF.

This rearrangement joins TRBV28 to TRBJ2-5; possible D gene TRBD2, 5 bases. With 6 bases removed from V and 9 bases from J, the gap between germline ends came to 17 bases. CDR1 is MDHEN and CDR2 is SYDVKM in the germline V gene. The CDR3 spans 13 residues. Here the CDR3 DNA reads TGTGCCAGCAGGGGGTTCCAGCGGAGAGCCCAGTACTTC. Its translation: CASRGFQRRAQYF.